This TCR beta chain was sequenced during a study of CD8+ T cells in alopecia areata (dated by TCRdb to between 2017 and 2018). About the investigation overall: Treated patients were enrolled in an open-label pilot trial of oral tofacitinib at 5 to 10 mg twice daily for moderate-to-severe alopecia areata. Patients received tofacitinib for 6 to 18 months and were then followed off drug for 6 months to check for delayed response and recurrence. In both human patients and the C3H/HeJ mouse model, the study applied high-throughput TCRbeta sequencing to look at T cell clonal expansion in alopecia areata. On the human side, TCRbeta sequencing was run on scalp tissue and on sorted CD4+ and CD8+ peripheral blood T cells from healthy controls and from alopecia areata patients with either patchy or totalis/universalis disease. Patients on tofacitinib were biopsied at baseline and after 4 and 24 weeks of treatment, and several of the patients also had a later scalp biopsy. Scalp clonality was compared among normal scalp (n=4), patchy alopecia areata scalp (n=8), and alopecia totalis/universalis scalp (n=8). RNA was obtained with the PAXgene miRNA kit for fixed scalp, the miRNeasy kit for PBMCs, and the RNeasy kit for mouse skin. TCRbeta CDR3 regions were amplified by immunoSEQ multiplex PCR with 35 Vbeta forward and 13 Jbeta reverse primers. Broader findings and caveats from the paper: Compared with normal scalp, lesional scalp had higher clonality and more expanded CD8+ clones, particularly in alopecia totalis/universalis, a pattern that suggests antigenic drive. Shared TCR sequences between patients were less evident than in mice, which may be partly attributable to HLA diversity in the patient population. Resident alphabeta T cells in normal human skin are also sequenced, complicating scalp TCR repertoire analysis, unlike mouse skin dominated by gammadelta T cells.

The time point label corresponds to: baseline before oral tofacitinib. From alopecia areata patients, peripheral blood was collected along with lesional scalp punch biopsies. PBMCs were isolated by density centrifugation and stained for CD3, CD4 and CD8, and CD4+ and CD8+ T cells were sorted on a FACSAria. Only a few counts were recorded for this clone. Its binding antigen is unknown. Base qualities were left out, and no much larger clone turns up one base away. Receptor amplification or capture employed the immunoSEQ multiplex PCR assay. For TCR sequencing, RNA was extracted from every sample and reverse transcribed into cDNA to serve as template. First-strand cDNA was synthesized with SuperScript III using a 2:1 mix of oligo-dT and random hexamers. A synthetic immune receptor repertoire was used to measure amplification bias, and any remaining bias was corrected computationally. Per the authors' processing: Raw reads were preprocessed to remove errors, and CDR3 was defined by IMGT conventions from the conserved cysteine to phenylalanine. To get clonality, Shannon entropy was normalized by log2 of the number of productive unique TCRs and the result was subtracted from 1. CD4 or CD8 identity of scalp clones was inferred by cross-referencing scalp TCRbeta sequences with sorted blood CD4 and CD8 repertoires. The immuneACCESS repertoire file appears here via TCRdb, limited to in-frame rearrangements. These files lack a portion of the clones; in checked studies, under half of the deficit traces to unresolved V genes, and the cause of the others is not known. The D gene and trimming were derived from the DNA, and the V and J assignments and clone size from that table. A total of some 170,000 clones appear in this sample, about 66% of them only once. The top ten clones comprise roughly 10% of the sample.

The germline V gene encodes CDR1 SEHNR and CDR2 FQNEAQ (reference sequence). The CDR3 covers 14 residues, taking in both the cysteine and the phenylalanine. CDR3 DNA is the only sequence kept; it has 42 bases, read in frame from the first base. After removal of 5 bases from V and 12 bases from J, the junction retains 15 bases not matched to a gene. The rearranged chain carries TRBV7-9 and TRBJ1-2; TRBD1 aligns with 7 central bases. This material consisted of CD8+ T cells sorted from blood, taken at week 0. This TCR came from a human donor with alopecia areata. The DNA reads TGTGCCAGCAGCCAACCGGGACAGCGACCTTTGGACACCTTC. This yields the protein CASSQPGQRPLDTF.